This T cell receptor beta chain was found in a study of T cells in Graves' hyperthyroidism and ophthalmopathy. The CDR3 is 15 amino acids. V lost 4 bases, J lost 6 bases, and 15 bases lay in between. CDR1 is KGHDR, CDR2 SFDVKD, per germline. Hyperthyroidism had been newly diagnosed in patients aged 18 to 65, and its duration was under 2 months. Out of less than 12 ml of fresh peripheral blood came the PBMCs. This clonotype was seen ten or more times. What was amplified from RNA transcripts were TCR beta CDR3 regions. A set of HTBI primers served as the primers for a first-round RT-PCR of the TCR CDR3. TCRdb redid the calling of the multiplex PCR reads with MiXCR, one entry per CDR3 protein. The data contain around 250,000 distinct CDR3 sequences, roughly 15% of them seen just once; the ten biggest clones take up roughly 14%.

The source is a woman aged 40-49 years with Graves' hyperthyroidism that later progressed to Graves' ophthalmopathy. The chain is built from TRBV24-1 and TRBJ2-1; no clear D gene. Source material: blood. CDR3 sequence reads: CATSDSADESNEQFF. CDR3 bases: TGTGCCACCAGTGACTCGGCTGATGAGAGCAATGAGCAGTTCTTC.